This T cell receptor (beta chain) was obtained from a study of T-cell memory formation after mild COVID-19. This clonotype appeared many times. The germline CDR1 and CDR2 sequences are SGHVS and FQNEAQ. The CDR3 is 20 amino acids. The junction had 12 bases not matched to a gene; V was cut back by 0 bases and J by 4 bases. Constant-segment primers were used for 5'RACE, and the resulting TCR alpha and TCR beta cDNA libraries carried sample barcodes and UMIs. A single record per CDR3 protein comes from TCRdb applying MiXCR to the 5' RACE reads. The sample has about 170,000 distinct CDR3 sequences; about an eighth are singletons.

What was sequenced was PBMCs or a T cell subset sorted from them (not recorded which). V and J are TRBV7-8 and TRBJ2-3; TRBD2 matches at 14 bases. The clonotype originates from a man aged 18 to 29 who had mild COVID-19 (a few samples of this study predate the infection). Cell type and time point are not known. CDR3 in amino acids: CASSLALGTSGGPLADTQYF. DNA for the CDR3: TGTGCCAGCAGCTTAGCGCTAGGGACTAGCGGGGGCCCATTAGCAGATACGCAGTATTTT.